The sequence of this T cell receptor beta chain was determined in a study of human T cells and chemical hapten exposure. The overall study: For the roughly 25-week duration of the study, patients were given weekly doses of diphenylcyclopropenone on the scalp. General observations from the study: With DPC sensitization, TCRs exceeding 1 in 1000 frequency showed no change.

Using its own MiXCR run on the RACE reads, TCRdb lists one record per CDR3 protein. The sample shows 75,000 to 90,000 distinct CDR3 sequences, roughly 10% of them seen only once. Documented time point: patch test 3, about 24 weeks after DPC sensitization. Treatment here: therapeutic diphenylcyclopropenone sensitization with weekly scalp DPC. To note about this clonotype: Its specificity is not known.

J lost 5 bases, V lost 2 bases, and 5 bases had no gene match. The CDR3 is 15 amino acids. The sequences come from whole blood, collected in connection with sensitization to the hapten diphenylcyclopropenone (DPC). The V gene is TRBV12-3 or TRBV12-4, the J gene TRBJ1-4; 7 bases agree with TRBD1. This TCR came from a woman aged 50 to 60 with alopecia areata. Some clones in this sample may be carry-over from other donors' samples. The CDR3 sequence: CASSLTGTANEKLFF. Here the CDR3 DNA reads TGTGCCAGCAGTTTAACAGGGACAGCGAATGAAAAACTGTTTTTT.